This T cell receptor beta chain appears in the sequencing data of a study of T cells expressing NK-cell markers. For the study at large: The eight sequenced donors comprised seven who were HCMV-seropositive and one who was seronegative.

CDR3 length equals 16 residues. Germline V CDR1 and CDR2: SGHAT, FQNNGV. Reprocessing the 5' RACE reads, TCRdb reports a single entry for every CDR3 protein and omits DNA. Its table records about 460,000 distinct CDR3 sequences. Sequenced sample: blood T cells: a sorted CD56 or NKG2C T cell subset, CD4+ or CD8+ T cells, or bulk PBMC T cells (not recorded which). The TCR was taken from a woman in her forties or fifties in good health. The rearrangement uses TRBV11-2 and TRBJ1-2. The CDR3 sequence is CASSLLRDGKVLRYTF.